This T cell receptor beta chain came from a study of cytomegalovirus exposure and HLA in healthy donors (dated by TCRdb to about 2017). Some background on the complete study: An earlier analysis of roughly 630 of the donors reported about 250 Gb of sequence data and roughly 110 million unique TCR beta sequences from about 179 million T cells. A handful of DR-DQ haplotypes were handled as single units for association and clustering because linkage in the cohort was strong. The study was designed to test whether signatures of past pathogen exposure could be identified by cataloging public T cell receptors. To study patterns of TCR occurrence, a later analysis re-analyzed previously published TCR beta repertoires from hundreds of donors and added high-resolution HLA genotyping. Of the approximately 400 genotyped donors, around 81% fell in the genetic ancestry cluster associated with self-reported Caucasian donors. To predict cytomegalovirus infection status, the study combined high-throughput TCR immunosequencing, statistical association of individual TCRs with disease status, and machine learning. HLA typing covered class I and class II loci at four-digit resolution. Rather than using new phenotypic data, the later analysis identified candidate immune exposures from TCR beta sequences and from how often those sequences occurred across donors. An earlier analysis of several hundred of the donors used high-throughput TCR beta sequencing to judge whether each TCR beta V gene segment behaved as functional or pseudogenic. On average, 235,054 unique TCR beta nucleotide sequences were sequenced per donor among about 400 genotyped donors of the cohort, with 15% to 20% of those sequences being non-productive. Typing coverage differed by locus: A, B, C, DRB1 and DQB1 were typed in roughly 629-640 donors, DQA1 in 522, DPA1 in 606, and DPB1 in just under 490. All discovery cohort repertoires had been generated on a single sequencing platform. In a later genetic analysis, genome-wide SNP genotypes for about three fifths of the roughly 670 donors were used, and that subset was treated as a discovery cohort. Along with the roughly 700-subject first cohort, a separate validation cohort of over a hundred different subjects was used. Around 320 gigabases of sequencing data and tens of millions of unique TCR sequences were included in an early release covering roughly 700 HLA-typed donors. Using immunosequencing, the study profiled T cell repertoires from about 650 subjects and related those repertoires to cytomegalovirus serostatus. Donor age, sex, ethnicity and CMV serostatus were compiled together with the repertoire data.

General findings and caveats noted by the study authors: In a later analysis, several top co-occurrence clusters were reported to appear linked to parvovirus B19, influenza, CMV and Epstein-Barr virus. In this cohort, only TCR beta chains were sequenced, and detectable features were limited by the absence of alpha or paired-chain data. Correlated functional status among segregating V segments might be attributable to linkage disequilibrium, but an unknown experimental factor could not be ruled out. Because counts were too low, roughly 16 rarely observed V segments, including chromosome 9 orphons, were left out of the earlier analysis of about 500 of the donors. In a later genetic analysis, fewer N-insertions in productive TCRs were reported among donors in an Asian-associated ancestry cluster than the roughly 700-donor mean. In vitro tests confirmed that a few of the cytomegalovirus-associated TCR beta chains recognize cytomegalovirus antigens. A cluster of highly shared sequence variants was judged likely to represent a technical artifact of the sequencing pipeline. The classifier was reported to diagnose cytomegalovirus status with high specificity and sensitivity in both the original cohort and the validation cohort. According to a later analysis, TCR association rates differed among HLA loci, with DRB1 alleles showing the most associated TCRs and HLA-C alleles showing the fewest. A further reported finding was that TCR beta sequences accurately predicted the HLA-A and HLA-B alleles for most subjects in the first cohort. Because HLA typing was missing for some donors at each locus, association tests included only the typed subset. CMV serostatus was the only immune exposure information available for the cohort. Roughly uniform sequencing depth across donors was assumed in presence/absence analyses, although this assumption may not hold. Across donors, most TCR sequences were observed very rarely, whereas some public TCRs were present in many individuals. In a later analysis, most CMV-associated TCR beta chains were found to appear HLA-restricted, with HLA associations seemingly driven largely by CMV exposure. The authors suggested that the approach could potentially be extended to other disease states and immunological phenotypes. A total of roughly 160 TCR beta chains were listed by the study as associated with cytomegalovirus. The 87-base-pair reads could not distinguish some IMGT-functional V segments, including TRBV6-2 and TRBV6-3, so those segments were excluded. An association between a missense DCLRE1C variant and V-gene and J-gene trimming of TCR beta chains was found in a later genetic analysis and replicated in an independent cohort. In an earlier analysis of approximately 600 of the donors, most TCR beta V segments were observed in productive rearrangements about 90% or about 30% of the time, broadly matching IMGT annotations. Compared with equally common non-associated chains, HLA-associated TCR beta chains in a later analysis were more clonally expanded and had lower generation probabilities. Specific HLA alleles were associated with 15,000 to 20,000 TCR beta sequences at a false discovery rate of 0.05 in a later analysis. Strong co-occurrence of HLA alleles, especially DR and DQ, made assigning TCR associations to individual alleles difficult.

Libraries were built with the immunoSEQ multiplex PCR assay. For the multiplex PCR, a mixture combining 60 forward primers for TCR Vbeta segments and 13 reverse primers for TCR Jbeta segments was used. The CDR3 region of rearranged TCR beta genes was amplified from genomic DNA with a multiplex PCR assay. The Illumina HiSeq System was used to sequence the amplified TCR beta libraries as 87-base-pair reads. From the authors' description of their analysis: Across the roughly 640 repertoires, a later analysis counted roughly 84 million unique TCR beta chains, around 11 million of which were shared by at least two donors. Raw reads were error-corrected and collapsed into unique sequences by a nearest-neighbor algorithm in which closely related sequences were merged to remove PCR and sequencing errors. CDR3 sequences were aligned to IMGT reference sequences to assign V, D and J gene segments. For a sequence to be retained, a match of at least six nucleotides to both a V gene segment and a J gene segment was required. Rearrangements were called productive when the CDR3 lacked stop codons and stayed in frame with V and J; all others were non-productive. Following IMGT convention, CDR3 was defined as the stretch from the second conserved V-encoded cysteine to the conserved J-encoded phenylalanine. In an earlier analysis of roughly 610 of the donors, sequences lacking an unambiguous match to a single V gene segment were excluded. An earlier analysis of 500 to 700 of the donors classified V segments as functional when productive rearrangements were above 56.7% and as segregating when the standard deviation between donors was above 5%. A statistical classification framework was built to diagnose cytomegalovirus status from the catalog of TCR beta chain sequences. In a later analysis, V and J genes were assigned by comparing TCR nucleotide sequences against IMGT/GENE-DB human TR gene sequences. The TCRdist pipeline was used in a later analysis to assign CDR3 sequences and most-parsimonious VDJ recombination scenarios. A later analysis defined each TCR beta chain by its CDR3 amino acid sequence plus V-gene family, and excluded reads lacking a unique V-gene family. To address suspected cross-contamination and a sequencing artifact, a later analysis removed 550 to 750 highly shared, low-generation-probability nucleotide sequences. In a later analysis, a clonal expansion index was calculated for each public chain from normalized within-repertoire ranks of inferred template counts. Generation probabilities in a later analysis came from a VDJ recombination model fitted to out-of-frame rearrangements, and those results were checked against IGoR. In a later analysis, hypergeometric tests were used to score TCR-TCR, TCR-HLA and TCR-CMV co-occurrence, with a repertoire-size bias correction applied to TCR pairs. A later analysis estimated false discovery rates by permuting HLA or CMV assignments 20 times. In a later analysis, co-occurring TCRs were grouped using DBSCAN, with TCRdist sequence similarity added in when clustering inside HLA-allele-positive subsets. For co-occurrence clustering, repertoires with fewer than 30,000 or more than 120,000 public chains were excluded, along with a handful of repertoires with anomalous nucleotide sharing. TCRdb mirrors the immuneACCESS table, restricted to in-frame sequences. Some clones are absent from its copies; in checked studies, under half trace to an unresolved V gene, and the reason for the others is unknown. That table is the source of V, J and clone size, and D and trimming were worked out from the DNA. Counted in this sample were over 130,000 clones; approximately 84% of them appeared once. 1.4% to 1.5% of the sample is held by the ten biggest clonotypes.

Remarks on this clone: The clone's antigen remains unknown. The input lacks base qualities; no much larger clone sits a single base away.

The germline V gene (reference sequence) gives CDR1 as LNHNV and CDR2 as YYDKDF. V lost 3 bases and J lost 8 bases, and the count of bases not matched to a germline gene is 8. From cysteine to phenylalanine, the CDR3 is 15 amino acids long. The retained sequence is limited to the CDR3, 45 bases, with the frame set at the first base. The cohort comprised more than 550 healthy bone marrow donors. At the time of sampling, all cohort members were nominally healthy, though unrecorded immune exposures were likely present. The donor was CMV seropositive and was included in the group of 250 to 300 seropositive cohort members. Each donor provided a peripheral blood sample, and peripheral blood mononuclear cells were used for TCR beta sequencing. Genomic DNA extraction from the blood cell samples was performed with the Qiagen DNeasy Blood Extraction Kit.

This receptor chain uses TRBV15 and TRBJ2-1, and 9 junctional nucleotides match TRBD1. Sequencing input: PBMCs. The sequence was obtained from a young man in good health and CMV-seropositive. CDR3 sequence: CATSSWTGVYDEQFF. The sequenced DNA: TGTGCCACCAGCAGCTGGACAGGGGTTTACGATGAGCAGTTCTTC.